Listed below are T cell receptor beta chains from one sample, sequenced in a study of blood T cell repertoires in COVID-19. TCRdb's copy holds only in-frame clones and misses some; the assay was immunoSEQ multiplex PCR. The profile covers roughly 240,000 clones, with almost 85% appearing a single time and 1.5% to 2% taken by the ten largest. The material sequenced was peripheral blood. The receptors here all came from a woman older than 75 with acute or convalescent COVID-19. CDR3s include the opening cysteine and the closing phenylalanine or tryptophan. The order of the fields is CDR3 DNA, CDR3 protein, D gene, V gene, clone size, J gene. A D gene is named only where the DNA matches it firmly. Some rows have no size entry. The others give once, few or many, or a class for an expanded clone.

TGTGCCAGCTCACCGCTCACAGGGGAAGCTTTCTTT	CASSPLTGEAFF	-	TRBV18	few	TRBJ1-1
TGTGCCACCAGCAGAGGCGGGGGGGCCTCCTACAATGAGCAGTTCTTC	CATSRGGGASYNEQFF	TRBD2	TRBV15	-	TRBJ2-1
TGCAGTGTCGGGCCTCTGGGGGGATTCTTT	CSVGPLGGFF	-	TRBV20-1	-	TRBJ1-1
TGTGCCAGCAGCCCGCCGGGGGTGTCGGTGAATGGCTACACCTTC	CASSPPGVSVNGYTF	-	TRBV6-5	once	TRBJ1-2
TGTGCCAGCAGTACCCTCGGCGGGCATCTTACCTACGAGCAGTACTTC	CASSTLGGHLTYEQYF	-	TRBV6-2/TRBV6-3	-	TRBJ2-7
TGTGCCAGCATTCAGAGTTGGCAGGCTAATGAAAAACTGTTTTTT	CASIQSWQANEKLFF	-	TRBV6-5	-	TRBJ1-4
TGTGCCTGGAGCGGAGGGACAGGGAAGAACACTGAAGCTTTCTTT	CAWSGGTGKNTEAFF	TRBD1	TRBV30	-	TRBJ1-1
TGTGCCAGCAGTTACTTCCGGGGGAGCACAGATACGCAGTATTTT	CASSYFRGSTDTQYF	-	TRBV6-5	-	TRBJ2-3
TGTGCCAGCAGCTCGACCCAAGGGGAAACCTATAATTCACCCCTCCACTTT	CASSSTQGETYNSPLHF	-	TRBV5-6	-	TRBJ1-6
TGTGCCAGCTCACCAATCGACAGGCAAGCTTTCTTT	CASSPIDRQAFF	-	TRBV18	-	TRBJ1-1
TGTGCCAGCAGCCTAGGGCAGGGGAACTATGGCTACACCTTC	CASSLGQGNYGYTF	-	TRBV4-2	-	TRBJ1-2
TGTGCCAGCAGCCCCGGACTCTATGGCTACACCTTC	CASSPGLYGYTF	-	TRBV7-2	-	TRBJ1-2
TGTGCCAGCAGTGAAAGGACAGGGAACGGCTACACCTTC	CASSERTGNGYTF	TRBD1	TRBV2	-	TRBJ1-2
TGTGCCAGCAGCTTAGAAGGTACCGGGAGTCAGCCCCAGCATTTT	CASSLEGTGSQPQHF	-	TRBV7-2	-	TRBJ1-5
TGCGCCAGCAGCCTGTTGACAGGGGGCGAGCAGTACTTC	CASSLLTGGEQYF	TRBD1	TRBV5-1	-	TRBJ2-7
TGCGCCAGCAGCTTGGGAGAAAATAGCAATCAGCCCCAGCATTTT	CASSLGENSNQPQHF	-	TRBV5-1	-	TRBJ1-5
TGCAGCGTCGTACAGGGGGCCCATAGCACAGATACGCAGTATTTT	CSVVQGAHSTDTQYF	TRBD1	TRBV29-1	-	TRBJ2-3
TGCGCCAGCAGCGACGGGACTAGTCCCGAGCAGTACTTC	CASSDGTSPEQYF	TRBD2	TRBV5-1	-	TRBJ2-7
TGTGCCAGCTCACCACCCCAGGGCGGCACTAACTATGGCTACACCTTC	CASSPPQGGTNYGYTF	-	TRBV18	-	TRBJ1-2
TGTGCCAGCAGTTACGGACAGGGGGGGGACTATGGCTACACCTTC	CASSYGQGGDYGYTF	TRBD1	TRBV6-5	-	TRBJ1-2
TGTGCCAGCAGGACAGGGTCCGCTGGAAACACCATATATTTT	CASRTGSAGNTIYF	TRBD1	TRBV28	-	TRBJ1-3
TGTGCCAGAGACCTAGAAGACAGGACCGCCTCTGGAAACACCATATATTTT	CARDLEDRTASGNTIYF	-	TRBV14	-	TRBJ1-3
TGTGCCTGGACCAGAACCGGGACAGGTCTCTTGGATGATGAAAAACTGTTTTTT	CAWTRTGTGLLDDEKLFF	TRBD1	TRBV30	-	TRBJ1-4
TGTGCCAGCAGCAAGGGACAAACCGCGGGCGAAAAACTGTTTTTT	CASSKGQTAGEKLFF	-	TRBV3-1/TRBV3-2	-	TRBJ1-4
TGTGCCAGCAGCGGAACCGGGACAGGGAAAGAAAAACTGTTTTTT	CASSGTGTGKEKLFF	TRBD1	TRBV9	-	TRBJ1-4
TGTGCCAGCAGATACACAGGGATTCACGAGCAGTACTTC	CASRYTGIHEQYF	-	TRBV7-2	few	TRBJ2-7
TGTGCCAGCAGTGAAGGGGGAGGGAGTCAGTATTTT	CASSEGGGSQYF	TRBD2	TRBV6-1	-	TRBJ2-3
TGTGCCAGCAGCGCAACAGGGTCCTCCTACAATGAGCAGTTCTTC	CASSATGSSYNEQFF	-	TRBV28	-	TRBJ2-1
TGTGCCAGCAGCCCCGCGGGGGACAGGGGCAATGAGCAGTTCTTC	CASSPAGDRGNEQFF	TRBD1	TRBV11-2	-	TRBJ2-1
TGTGCCAGCAGTTGGGGCCGCCCGACCATATATTTT	CASSWGRPTIYF	-	TRBV6-4	-	TRBJ1-3
TGTGCCAGCAGCACATTGCATGGCTACACCTTC	CASSTLHGYTF	-	TRBV28	-	TRBJ1-2
TGTGCCAGCAGCACAATATATGGCTACACCTTC	CASSTIYGYTF	-	TRBV2	-	TRBJ1-2
TGTGCCAGCAGCCAAGCGACTAGCGGGACCGAGACCCAGTACTTC	CASSQATSGTETQYF	TRBD2	TRBV3-1/TRBV3-2	-	TRBJ2-5
TGCAGCGTTGGCGGGGGGCAGGATCTTAGCACAGATACGCAGTATTTT	CSVGGGQDLSTDTQYF	TRBD2	TRBV29-1	few	TRBJ2-3
TGTGCCAGCAGCCAAGCTAGGCCGAACACTGAAGCTTTCTTT	CASSQARPNTEAFF	-	TRBV3-1/TRBV3-2	-	TRBJ1-1
TGTGCCAGCAGCGTTGTACGGGGGGGCCAAGATACGCAGTATTTT	CASSVVRGGQDTQYF	TRBD2	TRBV7-3	-	TRBJ2-3
TGTGCCAGCAGTGAATTATGGGGCCGGGAGTATGGCTACACCTTC	CASSELWGREYGYTF	-	TRBV6-1	-	TRBJ1-2
TGTGCCAGCAGCCAATCTGGACTAGCGGCGGGCGAGCAGTACTTC	CASSQSGLAAGEQYF	TRBD2	TRBV3-1/TRBV3-2	few	TRBJ2-7
TGTGCCAGCAGCTTTACACCAGACACTGAAGCTTTCTTT	CASSFTPDTEAFF	-	TRBV7-3	-	TRBJ1-1
TGTGCCAGCAGTTTTGGGGCCGGGAGCTATGGCTACACCTTC	CASSFGAGSYGYTF	-	TRBV27	few	TRBJ1-2
TGTGCCAGCAGCTGCCGACAGGGCGGGTTGGGTCAGCCCCAGCATTTT	CASSCRQGGLGQPQHF	TRBD1	TRBV7-3	once	TRBJ1-5
TGTGCCAGCAGTGAGCAGGGATTTAGCAATCAGCCCCAGCATTTT	CASSEQGFSNQPQHF	-	TRBV2	-	TRBJ1-5
TGTGCCAGCAGTTCCCAGGGGAGACCCTACGAGCAGTACTTC	CASSSQGRPYEQYF	-	TRBV6-6	-	TRBJ2-7
TGTGCCAGCAGCTGGGGCTCAACAGGGACGAGTACGCAGTATTTT	CASSWGSTGTSTQYF	-	TRBV7-9	-	TRBJ2-3